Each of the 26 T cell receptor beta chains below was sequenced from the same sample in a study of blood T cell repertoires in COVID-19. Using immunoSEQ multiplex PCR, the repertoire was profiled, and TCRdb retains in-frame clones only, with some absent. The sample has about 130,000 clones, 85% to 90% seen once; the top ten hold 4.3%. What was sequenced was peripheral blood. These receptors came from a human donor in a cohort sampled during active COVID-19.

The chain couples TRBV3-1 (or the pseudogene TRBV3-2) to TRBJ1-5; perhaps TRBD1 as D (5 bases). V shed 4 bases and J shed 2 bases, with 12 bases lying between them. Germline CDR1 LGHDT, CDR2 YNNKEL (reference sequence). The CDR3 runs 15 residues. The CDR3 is CASSPRQGGNQPQHF. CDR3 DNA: TGTGCCAGCAGCCCCCGGCAGGGCGGCAATCAGCCCCAGCATTTT.

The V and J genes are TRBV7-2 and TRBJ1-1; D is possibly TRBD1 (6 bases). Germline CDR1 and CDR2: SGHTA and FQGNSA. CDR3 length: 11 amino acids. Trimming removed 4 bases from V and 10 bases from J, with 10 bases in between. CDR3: CASSYDRLAFF. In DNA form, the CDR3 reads TGTGCCAGCAGCTACGACAGGTTAGCTTTCTTT.

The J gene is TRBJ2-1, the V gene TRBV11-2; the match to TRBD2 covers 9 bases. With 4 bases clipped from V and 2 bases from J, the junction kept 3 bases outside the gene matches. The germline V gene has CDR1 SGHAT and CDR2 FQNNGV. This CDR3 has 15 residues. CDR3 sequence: CASSSASGAYNEQFF. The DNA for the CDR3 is TGTGCCAGCAGCTCAGCTAGCGGGGCCTACAATGAGCAGTTCTTC. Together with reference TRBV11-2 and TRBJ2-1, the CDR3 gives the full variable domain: EAGVAQSPRYKIIEKRQSVAFWCNPISGHATLYWYQQILGQGPKLLIQFQNNGVVDDSQLPKDRFSAERLKGVDSTLKIQPAKLEDSAVYLCASSSASGAYNEQFFGPGTRLTVL.

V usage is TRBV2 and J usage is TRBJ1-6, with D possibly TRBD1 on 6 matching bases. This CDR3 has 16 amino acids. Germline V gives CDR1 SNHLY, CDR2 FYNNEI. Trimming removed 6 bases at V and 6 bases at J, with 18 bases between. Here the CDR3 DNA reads TGTGCCAGCAGAACGGGACACTTGATGGGTAATTCACCCCTCCACTTT. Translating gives CASRTGHLMGNSPLHF.

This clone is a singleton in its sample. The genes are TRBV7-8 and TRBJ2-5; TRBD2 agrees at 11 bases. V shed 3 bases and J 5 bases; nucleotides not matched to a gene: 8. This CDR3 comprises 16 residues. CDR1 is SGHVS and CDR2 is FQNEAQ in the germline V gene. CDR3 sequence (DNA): TGTGCCAGCAGCTTCTTAGCGGGGGGGCCGGGGGAGACCCAGTACTTC. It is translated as CASSFLAGGPGETQYF.

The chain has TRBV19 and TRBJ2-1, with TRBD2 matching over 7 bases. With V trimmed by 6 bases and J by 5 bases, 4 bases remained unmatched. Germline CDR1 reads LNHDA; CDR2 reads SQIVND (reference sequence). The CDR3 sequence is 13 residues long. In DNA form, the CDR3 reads TGTGCCAGTAGAAGCGGGACGAACAATGAGCAGTTCTTC. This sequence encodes CASRSGTNNEQFF. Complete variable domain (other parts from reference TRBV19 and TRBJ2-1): DGGITQSPKYLFRKEGQNVTLSCEQNLNHDAMYWYRQDPGQGLRLIYYSQIVNDFQKGDIAEGYSVSREKKESFPLTVTSAQKNPTAFYLCASRSGTNNEQFFGPGTRLTVL.

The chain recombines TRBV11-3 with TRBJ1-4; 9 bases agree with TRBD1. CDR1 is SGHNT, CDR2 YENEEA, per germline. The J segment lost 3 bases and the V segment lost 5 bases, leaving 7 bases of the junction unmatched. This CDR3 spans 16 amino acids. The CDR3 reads CASSPDGTGPNEKLFF. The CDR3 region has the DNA TGTGCCAGCAGCCCGGACGGGACAGGGCCTAATGAAAAACTGTTTTTT.

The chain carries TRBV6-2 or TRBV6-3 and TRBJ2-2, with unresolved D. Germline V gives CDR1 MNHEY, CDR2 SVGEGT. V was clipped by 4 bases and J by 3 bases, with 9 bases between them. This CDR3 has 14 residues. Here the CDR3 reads CASSSNQDTGELFF. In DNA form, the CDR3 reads TGTGCCAGCAGTTCCAACCAGGACACCGGGGAGCTGTTTTTT.

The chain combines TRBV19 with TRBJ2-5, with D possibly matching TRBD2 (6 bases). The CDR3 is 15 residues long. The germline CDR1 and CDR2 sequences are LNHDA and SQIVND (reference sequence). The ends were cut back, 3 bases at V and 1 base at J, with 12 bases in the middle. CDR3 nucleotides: TGTGCCAGTAGTATGCGGGGTGGGGGCCAAGAGACCCAGTACTTC. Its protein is CASSMRGGGQETQYF.

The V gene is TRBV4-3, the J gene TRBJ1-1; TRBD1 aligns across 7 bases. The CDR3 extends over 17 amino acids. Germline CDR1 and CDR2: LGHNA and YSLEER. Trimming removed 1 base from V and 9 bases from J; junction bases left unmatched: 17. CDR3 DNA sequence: TGCGCCAGCAGCCAAGGAATCTCCTCCGACAGGGCCTATCAAGCTTTCTTT. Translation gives CASSQGISSDRAYQAFF.

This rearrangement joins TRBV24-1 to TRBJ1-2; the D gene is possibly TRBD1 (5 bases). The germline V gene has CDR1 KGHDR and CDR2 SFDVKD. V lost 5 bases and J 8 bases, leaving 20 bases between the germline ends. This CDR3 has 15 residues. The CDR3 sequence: CATSGRGIGGGGYTF. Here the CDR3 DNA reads TGTGCCACCAGTGGTCGGGGGATCGGTGGCGGCGGCTACACCTTC.

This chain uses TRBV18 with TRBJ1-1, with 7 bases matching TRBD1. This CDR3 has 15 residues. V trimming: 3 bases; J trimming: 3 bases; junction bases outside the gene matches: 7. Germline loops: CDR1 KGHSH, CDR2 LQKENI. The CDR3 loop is CASSPRQGGDTEAFF. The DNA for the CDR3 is TGTGCCAGCTCACCGCGACAGGGTGGGGACACTGAAGCTTTCTTT.

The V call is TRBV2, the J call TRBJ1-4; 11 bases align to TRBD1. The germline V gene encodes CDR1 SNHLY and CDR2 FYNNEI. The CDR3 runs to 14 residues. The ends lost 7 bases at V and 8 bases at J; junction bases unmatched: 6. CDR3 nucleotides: TGTGCCAGCAAGAGGGACAGGGGGAAGGAAAAACTGTTTTTT. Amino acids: CASKRDRGKEKLFF.

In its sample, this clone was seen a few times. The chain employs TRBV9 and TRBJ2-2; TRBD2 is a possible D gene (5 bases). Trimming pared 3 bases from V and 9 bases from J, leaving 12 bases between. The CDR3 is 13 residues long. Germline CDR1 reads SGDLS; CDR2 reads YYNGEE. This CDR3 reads CASSAGDSRELFF. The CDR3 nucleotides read TGTGCCAGCAGCGCCGGGGATTCCAGGGAGCTGTTTTTT.

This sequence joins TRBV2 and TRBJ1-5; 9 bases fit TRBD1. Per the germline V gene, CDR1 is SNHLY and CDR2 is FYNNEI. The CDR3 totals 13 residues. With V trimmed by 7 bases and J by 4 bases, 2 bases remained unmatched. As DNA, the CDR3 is TGTGCCAGCAAAGACAGGGGGAATCAGCCCCAGCATTTT. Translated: CASKDRGNQPQHF.

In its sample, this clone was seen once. In DNA, the CDR3 is TGTGCCAGTGGGGGCTTGAGCGGAGACGGCTATGGCTACACCTTC. The encoded protein is CASGGLSGDGYGYTF. This rearrangement joins TRBV19 to TRBJ1-2; maybe TRBD1 (6 bases). The CDR3 contains 15 residues. Trimming stripped 8 bases from V and 4 bases from J, with 20 bases between. Looked up from germline, CDR1 is LNHDA and CDR2 is SQIVND (reference sequence).

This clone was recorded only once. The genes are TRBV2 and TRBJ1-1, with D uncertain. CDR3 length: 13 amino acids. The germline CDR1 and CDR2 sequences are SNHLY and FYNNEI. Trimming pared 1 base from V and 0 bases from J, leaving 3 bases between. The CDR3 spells CASSEVMNTEAFF. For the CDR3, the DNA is TGTGCCAGCAGTGAAGTCATGAACACTGAAGCTTTCTTT.

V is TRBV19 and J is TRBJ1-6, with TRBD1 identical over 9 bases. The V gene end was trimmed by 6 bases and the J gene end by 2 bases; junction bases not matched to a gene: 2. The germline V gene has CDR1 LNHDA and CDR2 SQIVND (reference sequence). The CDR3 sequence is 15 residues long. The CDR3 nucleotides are TGTGCCAGTAGGAGGGACAGGGCCTATAATTCACCCCTCCACTTT. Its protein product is CASRRDRAYNSPLHF.

The CDR3 nucleotides read TGTGCCAGCAGCCTCAATGAAAAACTGTTTTTT. Its translation is CASSLNEKLFF. The V gene is TRBV5-5, the J gene TRBJ1-4, with D hard to call. CDR1 is SGHKS, CDR2 YYEKEE, per germline (reference sequence). The CDR3 is 11 residues long. V lost 4 bases and J 5 bases, leaving 3 bases between the germline ends.

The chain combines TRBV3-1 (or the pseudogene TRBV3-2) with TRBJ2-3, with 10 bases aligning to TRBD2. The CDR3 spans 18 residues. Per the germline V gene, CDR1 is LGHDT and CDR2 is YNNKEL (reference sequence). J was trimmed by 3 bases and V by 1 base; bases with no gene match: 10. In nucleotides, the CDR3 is TGTGCCAGCAGCCAAGGGCTAGCGGGAGTCGTAAGTACAGATACGCAGTATTTT. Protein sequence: CASSQGLAGVVSTDTQYF.

The CDR3 DNA reads TGTGCCAGTAGAGTGGCGGGGGTGAGCACAGATACGCAGTATTTT. Residues: CASRVAGVSTDTQYF. This chain links TRBV19 with TRBJ2-3; 7 nucleotides line up with TRBD2. The germline CDR1 and CDR2 sequences are LNHDA and SQIVND (reference sequence). Trimming took 6 bases from V and 0 from J; bases not matched to a gene: 6. The CDR3 covers 15 residues. Drawing the rest from reference TRBV19 and TRBJ2-3, the complete variable domain is DGGITQSPKYLFRKEGQNVTLSCEQNLNHDAMYWYRQDPGQGLRLIYYSQIVNDFQKGDIAEGYSVSREKKESFPLTVTSAQKNPTAFYLCASRVAGVSTDTQYFGPGTRLTVL.

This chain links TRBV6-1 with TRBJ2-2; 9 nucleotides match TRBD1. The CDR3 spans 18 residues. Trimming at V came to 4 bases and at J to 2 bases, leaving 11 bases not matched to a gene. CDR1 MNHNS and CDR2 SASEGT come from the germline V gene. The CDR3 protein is CASSVTGTGYPNTGELFF. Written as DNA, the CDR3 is TGTGCCAGCAGTGTCACCGGGACAGGGTATCCCAACACCGGGGAGCTGTTTTTT.

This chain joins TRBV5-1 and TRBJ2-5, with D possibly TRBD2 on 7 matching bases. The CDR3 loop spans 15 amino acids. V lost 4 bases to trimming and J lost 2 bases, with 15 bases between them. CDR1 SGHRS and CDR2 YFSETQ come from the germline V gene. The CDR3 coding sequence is TGCGCCAGCAGCAGGGGGGGAGCCCCACAAGAGACCCAGTACTTC. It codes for CASSRGGAPQETQYF.

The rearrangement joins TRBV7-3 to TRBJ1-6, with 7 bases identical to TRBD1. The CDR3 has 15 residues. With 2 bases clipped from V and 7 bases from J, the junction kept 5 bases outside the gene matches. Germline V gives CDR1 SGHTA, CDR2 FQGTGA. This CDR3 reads CASSLDRAPNSPLHF. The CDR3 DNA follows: TGTGCCAGCAGCTTAGACAGGGCCCCCAATTCACCCCTCCACTTT.

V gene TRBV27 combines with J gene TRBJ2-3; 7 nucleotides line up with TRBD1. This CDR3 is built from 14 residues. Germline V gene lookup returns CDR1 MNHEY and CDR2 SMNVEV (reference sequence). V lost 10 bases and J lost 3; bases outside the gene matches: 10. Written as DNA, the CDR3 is TGTGCCACCCAACCGACAGGGAGAACAGATACGCAGTATTTT. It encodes CATQPTGRTDTQYF.

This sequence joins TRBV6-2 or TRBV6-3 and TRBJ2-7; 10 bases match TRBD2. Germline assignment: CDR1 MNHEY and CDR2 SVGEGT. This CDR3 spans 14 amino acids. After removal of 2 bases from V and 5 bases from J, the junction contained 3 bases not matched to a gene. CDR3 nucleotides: TGTGCCAGCAGTTACGGGAGCGGGAGGGACGAGCAGTACGTC. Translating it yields CASSYGSGRDEQYV.